This entry lists 20 T cell receptor beta chains sequenced from one sample in a study of CD8 T cells in ankylosing spondylitis. TCRdb itself ran the 5' RACE reads through MiXCR, one entry per CDR3 protein. The sample has approximately 200,000 distinct CDR3 sequences, 13% seen once. What was sequenced was blood, either unsorted or a sorted T cell fraction (not recorded which). The receptors derive from a female donor with ankylosing spondylitis or in good health (not recorded which).

This clonotype was detected many times. This chain uses TRBV20-1 with TRBJ2-3; D might be TRBD2 (5 bases). Trimming pared 0 bases from V and 5 bases from J, leaving 12 bases between. Germline CDR1 reads DFQATT; CDR2 reads SNEGSKA (reference sequence). There are 14 residues in the CDR3. CDR3 loop: CSARDPPAGDTQYF. CDR3 in DNA: TGCAGTGCTAGAGACCCTCCCGCGGGAGATACGCAGTATTTT.

This clonotype was detected only a few times. This chain connects TRBV29-1 to TRBJ2-3; D call uncertain. The CDR3 runs 12 residues. With 0 bases removed from V and 4 bases from J, the gap between germline ends came to 5 bases. From germline, CDR1 is SQVTM and CDR2 ANQGSEA. CDR3 sequence (DNA): TGCAGCGTTGAAGATCGAGCAGATACGCAGTATTTT. Translating it yields CSVEDRADTQYF.

This clonotype was detected a few times. The rearrangement links TRBV4-3 to TRBJ1-1, with D unresolved. CDR1 is LGHNA and CDR2 is YSLEER in the germline V gene. The CDR3 consists of 16 residues. Trimming pared 1 base from V and 5 bases from J, leaving 17 bases between. CDR3 amino acids: CASSQVFSERDTEAFF. Here the CDR3 DNA reads TGCGCCAGCAGCCAAGTATTTTCAGAAAGGGATACTGAAGCTTTCTTT.

V and J are TRBV3-1 and TRBJ2-7, with D perhaps TRBD1 (6 bases). The ends were cut back, 4 bases at V and 7 bases at J, with 17 bases in the middle. The CDR3 extends over 14 amino acids. Germline V gene data show CDR1 as LGHDT and CDR2 as YNNKEL (reference sequence). CDR3 nucleotide sequence: TGTGCCAGCAGCCGGACCCTCACAGGGCGGGAGCAGTACTTC. It specifies CASSRTLTGREQYF.

This clonotype appeared many times. The J gene is TRBJ1-1, the V gene TRBV5-6; 9 bases fit TRBD1. Germline values: CDR1 SGHDT, CDR2 YYEEEE. The CDR3 is made up of 15 amino acids. V trimming: 3 bases; J trimming: 4 bases; junction bases outside the gene matches: 7. CDR3: CASSYWDRVTTEAFF. The CDR3 nucleotides are TGTGCCAGCAGCTACTGGGACAGGGTGACCACTGAAGCTTTCTTT.

This clonotype was seen a handful of times. The chain links TRBV5-1 to TRBJ2-2; TRBD2 is a possible D gene (6 bases). Germline V gives CDR1 SGHRS, CDR2 YFSETQ. This CDR3 has 18 residues. Deletions cut 7 bases from V and 1 base from J, with 23 bases between. The CDR3 reads CASGETSGSSENTGELFF. The CDR3 bases are TGCGCCAGCGGAGAGACGTCAGGCTCTAGCGAGAACACCGGGGAGCTGTTTTTT.

The chain has TRBV7-9 and TRBJ2-1; 7 bases match TRBD2. Germline lookup yields CDR1 SEHNR and CDR2 FQNEAQ (reference sequence). The V segment lost 2 bases and the J segment 6 bases; nucleotides outside the gene matches: 7. The CDR3 spans 15 residues. The CDR3 reads CASSLQAGMTNEQFF. CDR3 coding DNA: TGTGCCAGCAGCTTACAAGCGGGAATGACCAATGAGCAGTTCTTC. Based on the CDR3 plus reference TRBV7-9 and TRBJ2-1, the full variable domain is DTGVSQNPRHKITKRGQNVTFRCDPISEHNRLYWYRQTLGQGPEFLTYFQNEAQLEKSRLLSDRFSAERPKGSFSTLEIQRTEQGDSAMYLCASSLQAGMTNEQFFGPGTRLTVL.

In this sample, this clonotype turned up many times. The V and J genes are TRBV7-2 and TRBJ2-3; D uncertain. Germline V gene lookup returns CDR1 SGHTA and CDR2 FQGNSA. The CDR3 totals 12 residues. The germline V and J ends were trimmed by 4 bases and 4 bases, with 6 bases remaining between them. CDR3 nucleotide sequence: TGTGCCAGCAGCTCGTATGCAGATACGCAGTATTTT. Translation: CASSSYADTQYF.

The table lists this clonotype with many counts. The genes are TRBV29-1 and TRBJ1-1; the D is unclear. Germline values: CDR1 SQVTM, CDR2 ANQGSEA. Trimming left V 5 bases short and J 1 base short, with 14 bases between. CDR3 length equals 14 residues. The CDR3 DNA reads TGCAGCGTTAACGTCCAGAACGGGAACACTGAAGCTTTCTTT. Its protein product is CSVNVQNGNTEAFF.

This clonotype showed up just a few times. The rearrangement links TRBV5-1 to TRBJ1-1, with D tentatively TRBD1 (6 bases). Germline assignment: CDR1 SGHRS and CDR2 YFSETQ. The ends were cut back, 0 bases at V and 4 bases at J, with 13 bases in the middle. The length of the CDR3 is 15 residues. CDR3: CASSLEWGQGTEAFF. For the CDR3, the DNA is TGCGCCAGCAGCTTGGAGTGGGGGCAGGGCACTGAAGCTTTCTTT.

About this clonotype itself: This may be a read error, as it is one base from a much larger clone. The chain joins TRBV5-1 to TRBJ1-3; the match to TRBD1 covers 7 bases. The CDR3 consists of 14 residues. CDR1 and CDR2 (germline): SGHRS, YFSETQ. The CDR3 loop is CASSYGTDKNTVYF. The CDR3 nucleotides read TGCGCCAGCAGCTACGGGACAGACAAGAACACCGTATATTTT.

This clonotype was seen repeatedly, ten times or more. The gene calls are TRBV7-2 and TRBJ2-3, with TRBD2 identical over 7 bases. V shed 0 bases, J shed 1 base, and the junction held 4 bases outside the gene matches. Germline assignment: CDR1 SGHTA and CDR2 FQGNSA. The CDR3 is made up of 16 amino acids. DNA for the CDR3: TGTGCCAGCAGCTTAGCCCTAGCGGCTGGCACAGATACGCAGTATTTT. Translated, it gives CASSLALAAGTDTQYF.

This clonotype was seen at least ten times. The V gene is TRBV7-9, the J gene TRBJ2-7, with D perhaps assigned TRBD1 or TRBD2 (5 bases each). V was trimmed by 4 bases and J by 0 bases, leaving 13 bases between them. Germline assignment: CDR1 SEHNR and CDR2 FQNEAQ (reference sequence). The CDR3 has 15 amino acids. The CDR3 spells CASSSPRDGSYEQYF. The CDR3, as DNA: TGTGCCAGCAGCTCCCCCAGGGACGGCTCCTACGAGCAGTACTTC.

This clonotype was counted a few times. This sequence joins TRBV7-2 and TRBJ2-1, with 9 bases identical to TRBD1. This CDR3 has 15 amino acids. The germline V gene encodes CDR1 SGHTA and CDR2 FQGNSA. The trim removed 5 bases at V and 5 bases at J, leaving 7 bases unmatched. This chain's CDR3 is CASSPGQGRNNEQFF. In nucleotides, the CDR3 is TGTGCCAGCAGCCCGGGACAGGGTCGGAACAATGAGCAGTTCTTC.

This clonotype was counted ten times or more. The V call is TRBV7-9, the J call TRBJ2-7, with TRBD1 identical over 7 bases. CDR3 length: 16 amino acids. CDR1 and CDR2 (germline): SEHNR, FQNEAQ (reference sequence). J lost 6 bases, V lost 6 bases, and 17 bases had no gene match. The CDR3 bases are TGTGCCAGCAGTTTTACCGGGACAGTGGTCCCAAGCGAGCAGTACTTC. It yields the protein CASSFTGTVVPSEQYF.

The chain employs TRBV5-1 and TRBJ2-7; D is ambiguous. The CDR3 is 14 amino acids. With 2 bases removed from V and 2 bases from J, the gap between germline ends came to 11 bases. CDR1 and CDR2 (germline): SGHRS, YFSETQ. As DNA, the CDR3 is TGCGCCAGCAGCTTCGAGGCAGGACCCTACGAGCAGTACTTC. It is translated as CASSFEAGPYEQYF.

This chain joins TRBV11-2 and TRBJ2-4; 11 nucleotides align to TRBD2. Trimming removed 5 bases from V and 2 bases from J; junction bases left unmatched: 5. Germline CDR1 is SGHAT and CDR2 is FQNNGV. This CDR3 is 16 amino acids long. In DNA, the CDR3 is TGTGCCAGCAGCGTGACTAGCGGGAAGTCCAAAAACATTCAGTACTTC. As protein: CASSVTSGKSKNIQYF.

The count of this clonotype is one. It may be a read error: a sequence one base away is much more abundant. The DNA of the CDR3 is TGTGCTAGCAGCCGGGACCAAAACGCCGGGGAGCTGTTTTTT. Translation gives CASSRDQNAGELFF. V and J are TRBV7-7 and TRBJ2-2; possibly TRBD1 or TRBD2 for D (5 bases each). CDR3 length: 14 residues. Germline lookup yields CDR1 SSHAT and CDR2 FNYEAQ (reference sequence).

Ten or more counts support this clonotype. The genes are TRBV28 and TRBJ2-5; no clear D. Germline V CDR1 and CDR2: MDHEN, SYDVKM. The germline V and J ends were trimmed by 6 bases and 6 bases, with 11 bases remaining between them. The length of the CDR3 is 12 residues. In nucleotides, the CDR3 is TGTGCCAGCAGACCTGGCCGAAAGACCCAGTACTTC. It specifies CASRPGRKTQYF.

Ten or more counts support this clonotype. The chain uses TRBV6-5 and TRBJ2-1; 14 bases are shared with TRBD2. CDR1 is MNHEY and CDR2 is SVGAGI in the germline V gene. The CDR3 contains 16 residues. Trimming at V came to 4 bases and at J to 6 bases, leaving 5 bases not matched to a gene. For the CDR3, the DNA is TGTGCCAGCAGTTCAACCGGGACTAGCGGGAGCAATGAGCAGTTCTTC. It yields the protein CASSSTGTSGSNEQFF.